These T cell receptor beta chains were read from a single sample in a study of blood T cell repertoires in COVID-19. The method was immunoSEQ multiplex PCR; TCRdb's version includes in-frame clones alone and lacks a portion of them. The table shows over 120,000 clones, with roughly four fifths occurring only once. The material sequenced was peripheral blood. The receptors here all came from a woman aged 45-65 years with active or convalescent COVID-19. The CDR3 runs from the conserved cysteine through the conserved F or W. D genes are given only for firm matches. Clone size, where shown, is once, few, many, or a class for clones that have expanded.

v_call: TRBV6-6; j_call: TRBJ1-2; clone_size: few; d_call: .; cdr3_aa: CASSYLGGENGYTF; cdr3_nt: TGTGCCAGCAGTTACCTAGGGGGAGAAAATGGCTACACCTTC
v_call: TRBV2; j_call: TRBJ2-5; clone_size: .; d_call: TRBD2; cdr3_aa: CASTLLGAGGGRETQYF; cdr3_nt: TGTGCCAGCACCCTATTAGGGGCGGGAGGGGGGCGTGAGACCCAGTACTTC
v_call: TRBV9; j_call: TRBJ2-1; clone_size: .; d_call: .; cdr3_aa: CASSVGSSYNEQFF; cdr3_nt: TGTGCCAGCAGCGTGGGCTCCTCCTACAATGAGCAGTTCTTC
v_call: TRBV14; j_call: TRBJ2-2; clone_size: .; d_call: .; cdr3_aa: CASSRFTGQELFF; cdr3_nt: TGTGCCAGCAGCCGTTTTACAGGGCAGGAGCTGTTTTTT
v_call: TRBV28; j_call: TRBJ1-5; clone_size: .; d_call: .; cdr3_aa: CASSLRAGEGVWGNQPQHF; cdr3_nt: TGTGCCAGCAGTTTAAGGGCAGGAGAGGGAGTATGGGGCAATCAGCCCCAGCATTTT
v_call: TRBV4-3; j_call: TRBJ2-7; clone_size: .; d_call: TRBD1; cdr3_aa: CASSQGGMPGGIDEQYF; cdr3_nt: TGCGCCAGCAGCCAAGGTGGAATGCCAGGGGGCATTGACGAGCAGTACTTC
v_call: TRBV4-3; j_call: TRBJ1-5; clone_size: .; d_call: .; cdr3_aa: CASSQEEGDQPQHF; cdr3_nt: TGCGCCAGCAGCCAAGAGGAGGGAGATCAGCCCCAGCATTTT
v_call: TRBV6-2/TRBV6-3; j_call: TRBJ1-6; clone_size: .; d_call: .; cdr3_aa: CASSDGGISSPLHF; cdr3_nt: TGTGCCAGCAGCGACGGGGGGATATCTTCACCCCTCCACTTT
v_call: TRBV30; j_call: TRBJ2-1; clone_size: .; d_call: TRBD2; cdr3_aa: CAWSAIRLAGGGNEQFF; cdr3_nt: TGTGCCTGGAGTGCCATCCGACTAGCGGGAGGCGGCAATGAGCAGTTCTTC
v_call: TRBV5-1; j_call: TRBJ2-7; clone_size: .; d_call: TRBD2; cdr3_aa: CASSLNSLAGSEQYF; cdr3_nt: TGCGCCAGCAGCTTGAACTCTCTAGCGGGAAGTGAGCAGTACTTC
v_call: TRBV2; j_call: TRBJ1-3; clone_size: .; d_call: .; cdr3_aa: CASSESGAHTIYF; cdr3_nt: TGTGCCAGCAGTGAGTCTGGGGCACACACCATATATTTT
v_call: TRBV18; j_call: TRBJ1-6; clone_size: few; d_call: TRBD1; cdr3_aa: CASSPTGERSPLHF; cdr3_nt: TGTGCCAGCTCACCAACAGGGGAACGCTCACCCCTCCACTTT
v_call: TRBV3-1/TRBV3-2; j_call: TRBJ2-1; clone_size: .; d_call: TRBD2; cdr3_aa: CASSQALAGYNEQFF; cdr3_nt: TGTGCCAGCAGCCAAGCGCTAGCGGGGTACAATGAGCAGTTCTTC
v_call: TRBV28; j_call: TRBJ2-1; clone_size: .; d_call: .; cdr3_aa: CASSARDWNEQFF; cdr3_nt: TGTGCCAGCAGTGCCCGGGATTGGAATGAGCAGTTCTTC
v_call: TRBV4-2; j_call: TRBJ2-5; clone_size: once; d_call: .; cdr3_aa: CASSPVERYQETQYF; cdr3_nt: TGTGCCAGCAGCCCCGTGGAGCGGTACCAAGAGACCCAGTACTTC
v_call: TRBV7-9; j_call: TRBJ2-1; clone_size: .; d_call: TRBD2; cdr3_aa: CASSLAGLAGGNEQFF; cdr3_nt: TGTGCCAGCAGCTTAGCGGGGCTAGCGGGAGGCAATGAGCAGTTCTTC
v_call: TRBV9; j_call: TRBJ1-1; clone_size: .; d_call: .; cdr3_aa: CASSVEQGVNTEAFF; cdr3_nt: TGTGCCAGCAGCGTAGAACAAGGAGTGAACACTGAAGCTTTCTTT
v_call: TRBV2; j_call: TRBJ2-1; clone_size: .; d_call: TRBD2; cdr3_aa: CASIRTSGGASGNEQFF; cdr3_nt: TGTGCCAGCATAAGGACTAGCGGGGGGGCAAGCGGCAATGAGCAGTTCTTC
v_call: TRBV21-1; j_call: TRBJ1-4; clone_size: .; d_call: .; cdr3_aa: CASSKKFGTANEKLFF; cdr3_nt: TGTGCCAGCAGCAAAAAATTCGGGACAGCTAATGAAAAACTGTTTTTT
v_call: TRBV19; j_call: TRBJ2-7; clone_size: once; d_call: .; cdr3_aa: CASSIQSDYYEQYF; cdr3_nt: TGTGCCAGTAGTATTCAGTCGGACTACTACGAGCAGTACTTC
v_call: TRBV3-1/TRBV3-2; j_call: TRBJ1-6; clone_size: .; d_call: .; cdr3_aa: CASSHWSSYNSPLHF; cdr3_nt: TGTGCCAGCAGCCATTGGAGCTCCTATAATTCACCCCTCCACTTT
v_call: TRBV29-1; j_call: TRBJ1-2; clone_size: .; d_call: .; cdr3_aa: CSVARVEGYTF; cdr3_nt: TGCAGCGTTGCCAGGGTTGAGGGCTACACCTTC
v_call: TRBV14; j_call: TRBJ2-5; clone_size: .; d_call: .; cdr3_aa: CASSQGVGRVGETQYF; cdr3_nt: TGTGCCAGCAGCCAAGGTGTCGGCAGGGTAGGGGAGACCCAGTACTTC
v_call: TRBV2; j_call: TRBJ2-5; clone_size: .; d_call: .; cdr3_aa: CASTQEQETQYF; cdr3_nt: TGTGCCAGCACACAGGAACAAGAGACCCAGTACTTC
v_call: TRBV30; j_call: TRBJ2-7; clone_size: .; d_call: .; cdr3_aa: CAWSGGFGYEQYF; cdr3_nt: TGTGCCTGGAGTGGAGGGTTCGGCTACGAGCAGTACTTC
v_call: TRBV6-1; j_call: TRBJ1-2; clone_size: few; d_call: .; cdr3_aa: CASSEEWGRAYGYTF; cdr3_nt: TGTGCCAGCAGTGAAGAGTGGGGGCGCGCCTATGGCTACACCTTC
v_call: TRBV9; j_call: TRBJ2-7; clone_size: few; d_call: TRBD2; cdr3_aa: CASSPRLAGGGEQYF; cdr3_nt: TGTGCCAGCAGCCCCCGACTAGCGGGAGGGGGCGAGCAGTACTTC
v_call: TRBV4-3; j_call: TRBJ1-1; clone_size: .; d_call: TRBD1; cdr3_aa: CASSHAQGAGEAFF; cdr3_nt: TGCGCCAGCAGCCATGCGCAGGGGGCAGGTGAAGCTTTCTTT
v_call: TRBV28; j_call: TRBJ1-4; clone_size: .; d_call: .; cdr3_aa: CASSLSEKLFF; cdr3_nt: TGTGCCAGCAGTTTGAGTGAAAAACTGTTTTTT
v_call: TRBV5-1; j_call: TRBJ1-1; clone_size: .; d_call: .; cdr3_aa: CASSLRQLNTEAFF; cdr3_nt: TGCGCCAGCAGCCTACGACAGTTGAACACTGAAGCTTTCTTT
v_call: TRBV10-3; j_call: TRBJ2-3; clone_size: .; d_call: TRBD2; cdr3_aa: CAISEGLALYTDTQYF; cdr3_nt: TGTGCCATCAGCGAAGGACTAGCGCTTTACACAGATACGCAGTATTTT
v_call: TRBV7-2; j_call: TRBJ1-1; clone_size: .; d_call: TRBD1; cdr3_aa: CASSSQQGALAEAFF; cdr3_nt: TGTGCCAGCAGCTCCCAACAGGGGGCGCTCGCTGAAGCTTTCTTT
v_call: TRBV19; j_call: TRBJ1-2; clone_size: few; d_call: .; cdr3_aa: CASSISALRLIDGYTF; cdr3_nt: TGTGCCAGTAGTATATCAGCACTAAGATTAATCGATGGCTACACCTTC
v_call: TRBV7-9; j_call: TRBJ1-1; clone_size: .; d_call: .; cdr3_aa: CASSKDIRNTEAFF; cdr3_nt: TGTGCCAGCAGCAAGGACATACGGAACACTGAAGCTTTCTTT
v_call: TRBV7-7; j_call: TRBJ2-5; clone_size: .; d_call: .; cdr3_aa: CASSPRGGTAETQYF; cdr3_nt: TGTGCCAGCAGCCCCCGGGGCGGGACGGCGGAGACCCAGTACTTC
v_call: TRBV18; j_call: TRBJ1-2; clone_size: .; d_call: TRBD1; cdr3_aa: CASSPGDSLYGYTF; cdr3_nt: TGTGCCAGCTCACCCGGGGACAGCCTCTATGGCTACACCTTC
v_call: TRBV10-3; j_call: TRBJ1-3; clone_size: .; d_call: .; cdr3_aa: CATGGGWSAGNTIYF; cdr3_nt: TGTGCGACCGGCGGGGGCTGGAGCGCTGGAAACACCATATATTTT
v_call: TRBV25-1; j_call: TRBJ1-6; clone_size: .; d_call: TRBD1; cdr3_aa: CASRQQGAYSPLHF; cdr3_nt: TGTGCCAGCAGGCAACAGGGGGCCTATTCACCCCTCCACTTT
v_call: TRBV9; j_call: TRBJ1-4; clone_size: .; d_call: .; cdr3_aa: CASSVSPGSAKEKLFF; cdr3_nt: TGTGCCAGCAGCGTCTCCCCAGGGTCGGCTAAAGAAAAACTGTTTTTT
v_call: TRBV28; j_call: TRBJ2-7; clone_size: .; d_call: .; cdr3_aa: CASSLLGYEQYF; cdr3_nt: TGTGCCAGCAGTCTACTAGGCTACGAGCAGTACTTC
v_call: TRBV9; j_call: TRBJ2-3; clone_size: once; d_call: TRBD1; cdr3_aa: CASSGTGAPPTDTQYF; cdr3_nt: TGTGCCAGCAGCGGAACAGGGGCACCCCCCACAGATACGCAGTATTTT
v_call: TRBV20-1; j_call: TRBJ2-1; clone_size: few; d_call: TRBD2; cdr3_aa: CSASPTHGTSGYNEQFF; cdr3_nt: TGCAGTGCTAGTCCTACACATGGGACTAGCGGGTACAATGAGCAGTTCTTC
v_call: TRBV5-8; j_call: TRBJ1-2; clone_size: .; d_call: .; cdr3_aa: CASSLRVSFQDTF; cdr3_nt: TGTGCCAGCAGCTTGAGAGTGAGTTTTCAGGACACCTTC
v_call: TRBV12-3/TRBV12-4; j_call: TRBJ1-2; clone_size: .; d_call: .; cdr3_aa: CASSLLGQYGYTF; cdr3_nt: TGTGCCAGCAGTTTATTGGGCCAGTATGGCTACACCTTC
v_call: TRBV30; j_call: TRBJ1-6; clone_size: few; d_call: .; cdr3_aa: CAWRPGSYNSPLHF; cdr3_nt: TGTGCCTGGCGCCCAGGGTCCTATAATTCACCCCTCCACTTT
v_call: TRBV3-1/TRBV3-2; j_call: TRBJ2-6; clone_size: .; d_call: .; cdr3_aa: CASSQDGGANVLTF; cdr3_nt: TGTGCCAGCAGCCAAGACGGTGGGGCCAACGTCCTGACTTTC
v_call: TRBV18; j_call: TRBJ1-1; clone_size: few; d_call: .; cdr3_aa: CASSMDTYTEAFF; cdr3_nt: TGTGCCAGCTCGATGGACACGTACACTGAAGCTTTCTTT
v_call: TRBV27; j_call: TRBJ2-3; clone_size: .; d_call: .; cdr3_aa: CASSKTGVEGADTQYF; cdr3_nt: TGTGCCAGCAGTAAAACGGGTGTGGAAGGCGCAGATACGCAGTATTTT